The clone carrying this T cell receptor beta chain was detected only a few times. Antigen unknown. This sample is part of a study of CD8 T cells in ankylosing spondylitis. Findings and caveats of the study: Several highly homologous variants made up a TCR beta motif that seemed to typify ankylosing spondylitis blood. In peripheral blood, disease-linked CD8+ clones occurred at relatively low frequencies.

Each CDR3 protein gets one entry after TCRdb re-called the 5' RACE reads with MiXCR. The table has around 440,000 distinct CDR3 sequences, roughly a sixth seen once. V was cut by 2 bases and J by 9 bases, with 11 bases left in between. From germline, CDR1 is SQVTM and CDR2 ANQGSEA. The CDR3 loop spans 11 amino acids. Material for sequencing was blood, either unsorted or a sorted T cell fraction (not recorded which). The J gene is TRBJ2-7, the V gene TRBV29-1; D call uncertain. The receptor comes from a male donor with ankylosing spondylitis. The CDR3 bases are TGCAGCGTTGAATGGTCCAGCAGGCAGTACTTC. Translating it yields CSVEWSSRQYF.